The 15 T cell receptor beta chains listed next were all sequenced from one sample in a study of blood T cell repertoires in COVID-19 (dated by TCRdb to 2020 to 2021). Library preparation used the immunoSEQ multiplex PCR assay. Imported from immuneACCESS, the table was reduced by TCRdb to in-frame sequences with V and J called. These copies leave out some clones; in studies compared against another copy, an unresolved V gene accounts for under half, and the cause of the remainder is not known. The sample table shows 40,000 or so clones, and approximately 88% are seen once. Roughly a tenth of the sample rests with the top ten. Source material: peripheral blood. Every receptor here comes from a human donor in a cohort sampled during active COVID-19.

The count of this clone is one. This rearrangement joins TRBV11-2 to TRBJ2-7; 8 bases are shared with TRBD2. Germline CDR1 is SGHAT and CDR2 is FQNNGV. The CDR3 extends over 16 amino acids. The V gene end was trimmed by 2 bases and the J gene end by 2 bases; junction bases not matched to a gene: 8. Here the CDR3 reads CASSLHTSGRTYEQYF. The CDR3 DNA reads TGTGCCAGCAGCTTACACACTAGCGGAAGAACCTACGAGCAGTACTTC. Full variable domain (missing parts from reference TRBV11-2 and TRBJ2-7): EAGVAQSPRYKIIEKRQSVAFWCNPISGHATLYWYQQILGQGPKLLIQFQNNGVVDDSQLPKDRFSAERLKGVDSTLKIQPAKLEDSAVYLCASSLHTSGRTYEQYFGPGTRLTVT.

V gene TRBV5-4 combines with J gene TRBJ2-5, with 8 bases that match TRBD1. The CDR3 covers 18 residues. Germline V lookup: CDR1 SGHNT, CDR2 YYREEE (reference sequence). J gave up 4 bases and V 0 bases, and 14 bases lay outside the gene matches. CDR3 sequence reads: CASSLGGTGRQGRETQYF. The CDR3 DNA sequence: TGTGCCAGCAGCTTGGGGGGGACGGGAAGACAGGGGCGAGAGACCCAGTACTTC. Supplemented by reference TRBV5-4 and TRBJ2-5, the full variable domain reads ETGVTQSPTHLIKTRGQQVTLRCSSQSGHNTVSWYQQALGQGPQFIFQYYREEENGRGNFPPRFSGLQFPNYSSELNVNALELDDSALYLCASSLGGTGRQGRETQYFGPGTRLLVL.

V and J are TRBV7-2 and TRBJ2-7, with 9 bases identical to TRBD1. This CDR3 has 14 residues. J gave up 3 bases and V 1 base, and 1 base lay outside the gene matches. Germline assignment: CDR1 SGHTA and CDR2 FQGNSA. CDR3: CASSLVTGGYEQYF. CDR3 sequence (DNA): TGTGCCAGCAGCTTAGTGACAGGGGGCTACGAGCAGTACTTC.

The gene calls are TRBV27 and TRBJ2-7; the match to TRBD2 covers 11 bases. CDR1 MNHEY and CDR2 SMNVEV come from the germline V gene (reference sequence). The CDR3 consists of 16 residues. Trimming cost V 6 bases and J 0 bases; bases outside gene matches: 7. CDR3 sequence (DNA): TGTGCCAGCAGACGGGGGACTAGCGGCAGCTCCTACGAGCAGTACTTC. This encodes CASRRGTSGSSYEQYF.

The chain links TRBV25-1 to TRBJ1-2; TRBD1 aligns across 10 bases. The junction had 12 bases not matched to a gene; V was cut back by 4 bases and J by 7 bases. There are 16 residues in the CDR3. Per germline, CDR1 MGHDK and CDR2 SYGVNS. This CDR3 reads CASSGTWTGGAIGYTF. DNA of the CDR3: TGTGCCAGCAGTGGGACTTGGACAGGGGGTGCTATTGGCTACACCTTC.

This rearrangement joins TRBV7-2 to TRBJ2-7; TRBD2 is a possible D gene (6 bases). The V gene lost 5 bases and the J gene lost 3 bases, with 17 bases spanning the gap. Germline V CDR1 and CDR2: SGHTA, FQGNSA. This CDR3 region has 15 residues. The chain's CDR3 is CASSPVARGLYEQYF. DNA for the CDR3: TGTGCCAGCAGCCCCGTTGCGCGGGGCCTCTACGAGCAGTACTTC.

V and J are TRBV6-5 and TRBJ1-3; tentative D call: TRBD1 (5 bases). Germline values: CDR1 MNHEY, CDR2 SVGAGI. CDR3 length equals 15 residues. V dropped 6 bases and J dropped 2 bases, with 14 bases sitting between them. Here the CDR3 reads CASSLDSVTGNTIYF. In nucleotides, the CDR3 is TGTGCCAGCAGCTTAGACAGCGTTACTGGAAACACCATATATTTT.

V usage is TRBV7-3 and J usage is TRBJ2-2; D possibly corresponds to TRBD2 (6 bases). The CDR3 has 18 amino acids. Germline values: CDR1 SGHTA, CDR2 FQGTGA. Trimming stripped 2 bases from V and 0 bases from J, with 16 bases between. The CDR3 loop reads CASSLFPSERSNTGELFF. The CDR3 DNA reads as TGTGCCAGCAGCTTATTCCCTAGCGAGCGTTCGAACACCGGGGAGCTGTTTTTT.

CDR3 region: CASSYQRGSSYEQYF. CDR3 DNA sequence: TGTGCCAGCAGTTACCAGCGGGGTAGCTCCTACGAGCAGTACTTC. The J gene is TRBJ2-7, the V gene TRBV6-2 or TRBV6-3, with 7 bases that match TRBD2. The CDR3 totals 15 residues. Germline values: CDR1 MNHEY, CDR2 SVGEGT. V lost 2 bases to trimming and J lost 0 bases; unmatched junction nucleotides: 4.

The chain employs TRBV19 and TRBJ2-2; TRBD2 matches at 8 bases. The V gene's germline CDR1 is LNHDA and CDR2 SQIVND (reference sequence). V was clipped by 6 bases and J by 7 bases; unmatched bases: 10. This CDR3 region has 15 residues. Here the CDR3 DNA reads TGTGCCAGTAGCTCGACTAGCGTATATATCGGGGAGCTGTTTTTT. Its protein product is CASSSTSVYIGELFF.

V usage is TRBV7-2 and J usage is TRBJ2-7, with 7 positions matching TRBD2. Germline loops: CDR1 SGHTA, CDR2 FQGNSA. J was trimmed by 0 bases and V by 2 bases; bases with no gene match: 10. CDR3 length: 17 residues. The CDR3 region has the DNA TGTGCCAGCAGCTTAAGACCACTAGCGCCGAGCTCCTACGAGCAGTACTTC. Its protein is CASSLRPLAPSSYEQYF.

The chain uses TRBV6-1 and TRBJ2-7; the D gene is possibly TRBD2 (7 bases). V gave up 3 bases and J gave up 2 bases, with 8 bases separating them. Germline CDR1 is MNHNS and CDR2 is SASEGT. CDR3 size: 13 residues. CDR3 nucleotides: TGTGCCAGCAGTGAGGGGGGGCCCTACGAGCAGTACTTC. Translated: CASSEGGPYEQYF.

The chain recombines TRBV7-9 with TRBJ2-5; TRBD2 might be the D (5 bases). V dropped 5 bases and J dropped 2 bases, with 15 bases sitting between them. The V gene's germline CDR1 is SEHNR and CDR2 FQNEAQ (reference sequence). The CDR3 has 15 residues. The CDR3 loop reads CASSPREGLQETQYF. The CDR3 DNA follows: TGTGCCAGCAGCCCTCGTGAGGGTCTACAAGAGACCCAGTACTTC.

The chain combines TRBV3-1 (or the pseudogene TRBV3-2) with TRBJ1-6, with TRBD1 identical over 8 bases. Looked up from germline, CDR1 is LGHDT and CDR2 is YNNKEL (reference sequence). The length of the CDR3 is 15 residues. With V trimmed by 4 bases and J by 6 bases, 5 bases remained unmatched. In nucleotides, the CDR3 is TGTGCCAGCAGCCCAGACAGGGGCGGTAATTCACCCCTCCACTTT. Residues: CASSPDRGGNSPLHF.

The J gene is TRBJ2-1, the V gene TRBV19, with 10 bases fitting TRBD2. In germline, CDR1 is LNHDA, CDR2 SQIVND (reference sequence). V lost 10 bases, J lost 10 bases, and 19 bases stayed unmatched. This CDR3 spans 16 amino acids. The CDR3 region is CATEDAAGGRFGEQFF. The CDR3 coding sequence is TGTGCCACCGAAGACGCAGCGGGGGGGCGATTCGGAGAGCAGTTCTTC.